A single sample gave rise to the 9 T cell receptor beta chains below, sequenced in a study of shared clonotypes between healthy human individuals. TCRdb keeps only in-frame clones here, not all; method: immunoSEQ multiplex PCR. The sample holds around 530,000 clones; 70% to 80% are singletons and the top ten take more than 10%. Material for sequencing was PBMCs. These TCRs come from a middle-aged woman in good health. Some clones in this sample may be carry-over from other donors' samples.

The chain uses TRBV30 and TRBJ1-5; 10 bases align to TRBD1. V trimming: 5 bases; J trimming: 7 bases; junction bases outside the gene matches: 8. CDR3 size: 14 residues. The germline CDR1 and CDR2 sequences are GTSNPN and SVGIG (reference sequence). CDR3 sequence: CAWQTGGFQQPQHF. The CDR3 nucleotides read TGTGCCTGGCAGACAGGGGGCTTTCAACAGCCCCAGCATTTT.

The rearrangement joins TRBV5-1 to TRBJ1-2; 9 bases line up with TRBD1. The CDR3 loop spans 15 amino acids. CDR1 is SGHRS, CDR2 YFSETQ, per germline. V shed 1 base and J 4 bases; nucleotides not matched to a gene: 5. The CDR3 DNA reads as TGCGCCAGCAGCTTGTCGACAGGGGGAATCTATGGCTACACCTTC. Protein: CASSLSTGGIYGYTF.

The chain has TRBV5-1 and TRBJ2-1; D is perhaps TRBD2 (5 bases). V lost 0 bases to trimming and J lost 8 bases, with 12 bases between them. The CDR3 has 14 amino acids. Germline V gene data show CDR1 as SGHRS and CDR2 as YFSETQ. As DNA, the CDR3 is TGCGCCAGCAGCTTGGAGGCTAGCATGGATGAGCAGTTCTTC. Protein: CASSLEASMDEQFF.

The chain uses TRBV5-1 and TRBJ2-5; TRBD2 agrees at 9 bases. V gave up 4 bases and J gave up 5 bases; unmatched junction bases: 6. Germline values: CDR1 SGHRS, CDR2 YFSETQ. The CDR3 has 14 amino acids. CDR3 residues: CASSVSGSGETQYF. The CDR3, as DNA: TGCGCCAGCAGCGTTAGCGGGAGTGGTGAGACCCAGTACTTC. The entire variable domain, with the rest obtained from reference TRBV5-1 and TRBJ2-5, is as follows: KAGVTQTPRYLIKTRGQQVTLSCSPISGHRSVSWYQQTPGQGLQFLFEYFSETQRNKGNFPGRFSGRQFSNSRSEMNVSTLELGDSALYLCASSVSGSGETQYFGPGTRLLVL.

About this clone: An end of the junction differs from the germline gene, which may be a read error. The V and J genes are TRBV9 and TRBJ2-5, with D possibly TRBD2 on 6 matching bases. This CDR3 comprises 14 residues. From germline, CDR1 is SGDLS and CDR2 YYNGEE. The CDR3 nucleotides read TGTGCCAGCAGCGTTTGGACTAACCAGGAGACCCAGTACTTC. Its translation: CASSVWTNQETQYF.

The chain couples TRBV4-3 to TRBJ2-1, with TRBD2 as a possible D gene (6 bases). Trimming took off 1 base at V and 8 bases at J, with 12 bases between the two ends. In germline, CDR1 is LGHNA, CDR2 YSLEER. The CDR3 is made up of 14 amino acids. The CDR3 loop is CASSQGASVDEQFF. CDR3 sequence (DNA): TGCGCCAGCAGCCAAGGGGCTAGCGTTGATGAGCAGTTCTTC.

The CDR3 coding sequence is TGTGCCAGTAGTTCCGACCCCCGACAGCGTTCACTATCCGGGGCCAACGTCCTGACTTTC. This gives the protein CASSSDPRQRSLSGANVLTF. The chain combines TRBV19 with TRBJ2-6; D perhaps matches TRBD1 (5 bases). Germline V gene lookup returns CDR1 LNHDA and CDR2 SQIVND (reference sequence). CDR3 length: 20 residues. V lost 5 bases and J 4 bases, leaving 27 bases between the germline ends.

The chain links TRBV9 to TRBJ2-5, with a tentative D call TRBD1 (6 bases). The CDR3 spans 14 residues. Germline CDR1 and CDR2: SGDLS and YYNGEE. V was clipped by 3 bases and J by 4 bases, with 13 bases between them. CDR3 bases: TGTGCCAGCAGCGCCACAGGGCTCCGAGAGACCCAGTACTTC. It encodes CASSATGLRETQYF.

The chain has TRBV19 and TRBJ1-4; D gene uncertain. The V gene's germline CDR1 is LNHDA and CDR2 SQIVND (reference sequence). Trimming removed 3 bases from V and 2 bases from J, with 13 bases in between. The CDR3 has 16 residues. In nucleotides, the CDR3 is TGTGCCAGTAGTATTGGCCTGTTGTGGACTAATGAAAAACTGTTTTTT. Protein sequence: CASSIGLLWTNEKLFF.